The 20 T cell receptor beta chains given below trace back to one sample, sequenced in a study of T cell responses to AZD1222 COVID-19 vaccine. The repertoire was sequenced with immunoSEQ multiplex PCR; TCRdb's copy has only in-frame clones and lacks some. This sample has fewer than 110,000 clones, with more than 70% found just once. The sample consisted of peripheral blood, taken on day 0 of AZD1222 vaccination. The receptors were gathered from an adult in good health.

The chain employs TRBV29-1 and TRBJ2-1, with D tentatively TRBD1 (6 bases). The CDR3 covers 14 residues. Germline V CDR1 and CDR2: SQVTM, ANQGSEA. CDR3 region: CTFTGQLPYNEQFF. CDR3 nucleotide sequence: TGCACCTTTACGGGACAACTGCCCTACAATGAGCAGTTCTTC.

This clone has more than one count but fewer than ten. The chain uses TRBV7-2 and TRBJ1-5; no firm D call. V was cut by 4 bases and J by 0 bases, with 10 bases left in between. Germline assignment: CDR1 SGHTA and CDR2 FQGNSA. CDR3 length: 15 residues. CDR3 amino acids: CASSSRRGSNQPQHF. The CDR3 DNA reads as TGTGCCAGCAGCTCCCGCCGGGGTAGCAATCAGCCCCAGCATTTT.

V and J are TRBV11-2 and TRBJ2-1, with 7 bases that match TRBD2. The V segment lost 2 bases and the J segment 3 bases; nucleotides outside the gene matches: 10. CDR1 and CDR2 (germline): SGHAT, FQNNGV. The CDR3 extends over 17 amino acids. CDR3 bases: TGTGCCAGCAGCTTAAATCCCCAGCGGGGTCTCTACAATGAGCAGTTCTTC. Residues: CASSLNPQRGLYNEQFF.

Here the CDR3 reads CASSEISGSPDTQYF. DNA for the CDR3: TGTGCCAGCAGCGAAATTAGCGGGAGCCCAGATACGCAGTATTTT. The chain links TRBV4-2 to TRBJ2-3; 9 bases map to TRBD2. The CDR3 runs 15 residues. CDR1 is LGHNA and CDR2 is YNFKEQ in the germline V gene. The V gene end was trimmed by 5 bases and the J gene end by 4 bases; junction bases not matched to a gene: 7.

This rearrangement joins TRBV15 to TRBJ2-7; perhaps TRBD1 as D (6 bases). CDR3 length equals 13 residues. Trimming removed 4 bases at V and 3 bases at J, with 10 bases between. Germline V gene sequence: CDR1 LNHNV, CDR2 YYDKDF (reference sequence). CDR3 sequence: CATSKETGYEQYF. The CDR3 DNA follows: TGTGCCACCAGCAAAGAGACAGGCTACGAGCAGTACTTC. The whole variable domain, filled in from reference TRBV15 and TRBJ2-7, reads DAMVIQNPRYQVTQFGKPVTLSCSQTLNHNVMYWYQQKSSQAPKLLFHYYDKDFNNEADTPDNFQSRRPNTSFCFLDIRSPGLGDTAMYLCATSKETGYEQYFGPGTRLTVT.

This clone was seen just once. The chain joins TRBV19 to TRBJ1-5; the D is unclear. Trimming removed 1 base from V and 0 bases from J, with 10 bases in between. Germline lookup yields CDR1 LNHDA and CDR2 SQIVND (reference sequence). The CDR3 contains 16 residues. Here the CDR3 DNA reads TGTGCCAGTAGTATAGTAGGCGGAGATAGCAATCAGCCCCAGCATTTT. It encodes CASSIVGGDSNQPQHF.

The V gene is TRBV27, the J gene TRBJ1-1, with unresolved D. V was shortened by 6 bases and J by 4 bases, with 12 bases between the two germline ends. The CDR3 is 13 residues long. The V gene's germline CDR1 is MNHEY and CDR2 SMNVEV (reference sequence). CDR3 nucleotide sequence: TGTGCCAGCAGGACCAGACAATTCACTGAAGCTTTCTTT. Translation: CASRTRQFTEAFF.

The V and J genes are TRBV5-4 and TRBJ1-6; 9 bases are a match to TRBD1. Unmatched junction bases numbered 3, after V lost 7 bases and J lost 7 bases. Germline loops: CDR1 SGHNT, CDR2 YYREEE (reference sequence). This CDR3 is 13 amino acids long. CDR3 coding DNA: TGTGCCAGCGGGACAGGGCGGAATTCACCCCTCCACTTT. This sequence encodes CASGTGRNSPLHF.

This chain uses TRBV18 with TRBJ1-1; TRBD1 is a possible D gene (5 bases). There are 15 residues in the CDR3. V shed 3 bases and J shed 5 bases, with 16 bases lying between them. Germline values: CDR1 KGHSH, CDR2 LQKENI. In nucleotides, the CDR3 is TGTGCCAGCTCACCCTCCGGCGGAACAGGAACTGAAGCTTTCTTT. Amino acid sequence: CASSPSGGTGTEAFF.

The rearrangement uses TRBV7-9 and TRBJ2-5; a possible D gene is TRBD2 (6 bases). With 2 bases removed from V and 5 bases from J, the gap between germline ends came to 9 bases. In germline, CDR1 is SEHNR, CDR2 FQNEAQ (reference sequence). The CDR3 sequence is 13 residues long. The CDR3 spells CASSLRGTETQYF. The CDR3 nucleotides read TGTGCCAGCAGCTTACGGGGGACGGAGACCCAGTACTTC.

V and J are TRBV18 and TRBJ1-3; D unclear. Germline V CDR1 and CDR2: KGHSH, LQKENI. CDR3 size: 15 residues. Between the trimmed V and J ends, which lost 0 bases and 0 bases, there was a span of 6 bases. CDR3 region: CASSPPGYSGNTIYF. In DNA, the CDR3 is TGTGCCAGCTCACCACCGGGGTACTCTGGAAACACCATATATTTT.

Concerning this clone: Germline is not matched at one junction end, which may reflect a read error. V gene TRBV6-1 combines with J gene TRBJ2-7; TRBD1 agrees at 7 bases. The CDR3 covers 14 residues. Germline assignment: CDR1 MNHNS and CDR2 SASEGT. CDR3 loop: CASSEGQDPYEQYF. CDR3 bases: TGTGCCAGCAGCGAAGGACAGGACCCTTACGAGCAGTACTTC.

As for this clone: The final CDR3 position lacks the conserved phenylalanine or tryptophan, pointing to a likely read error. The DNA is left out, because the CDR3 cannot be placed on it with certainty; the CDR3 is given as TCRdb lists it. The chain carries TRBV29-1 and TRBJ2-3; TRBD2, the table's D call, lacks a check against the DNA. The CDR3 is 14 residues long, ends included. The germline CDR1 and CDR2 sequences are SQVTM and ANQGSEA. CDR3: CSVEISGSKPSLRS.

The chain uses TRBV6-2 or TRBV6-3 and TRBJ1-2; no definite D call. This CDR3 comprises 13 residues. Trimming removed 6 bases from V and 2 bases from J, with 10 bases in between. Germline-derived CDR1 and CDR2 are MNHEY and SVGEGT. CDR3 amino acids: CASSPTRNYGYTF. In DNA form, the CDR3 reads TGTGCCAGCAGCCCTACAAGAAACTATGGCTACACCTTC.

CDR3 sequence (DNA): TGTGCCAGCAGCGTAGGCCCTTACCAAGAGACCCAGTACTTC. Translation: CASSVGPYQETQYF. The chain is built from TRBV9 and TRBJ2-5; unclear D gene. The CDR3 has 14 residues. The V end lost 0 bases, the J end lost 0 bases, and 6 bases lay between the germline ends. CDR1 and CDR2 (germline): SGDLS, YYNGEE. Full variable domain (remainder filled in from reference TRBV9 and TRBJ2-5): DSGVTQTPKHLITATGQRVTLRCSPRSGDLSVYWYQQSLDQGLQFLIQYYNGEERAKGNILERFSAQQFPDLHSELNLSSLELGDSALYFCASSVGPYQETQYFGPGTRLLVL.

The chain's CDR3 is CASSQDRAAGGRGQYF. CDR3 bases: TGCGCCAGCAGCCAAGATCGGGCAGCGGGAGGTCGGGGGCAGTATTTT. This sequence joins TRBV4-1 and TRBJ2-3; TRBD2 agrees at 9 bases. The V segment lost 0 bases and the J segment 11 bases; nucleotides outside the gene matches: 12. Germline-derived CDR1 and CDR2 are MGHRA and YSYEKL. CDR3 length: 16 residues.

This chain joins TRBV6-2 or TRBV6-3 and TRBJ1-1; possible D gene TRBD1, 5 bases. Germline V gene sequence: CDR1 MNHEY, CDR2 SVGEGT. With 2 bases removed from V and 1 base from J, the gap between germline ends came to 5 bases. The CDR3 has 13 amino acids. The CDR3 spells CASSYGGNTEAFF. The CDR3 nucleotides are TGTGCCAGCAGTTACGGGGGGAACACTGAAGCTTTCTTT.

The chain employs TRBV27 and TRBJ2-5; a possible D gene is TRBD2 (6 bases). Trimming shortened V by 6 bases and J by 2 bases, and 13 bases separated the two germline ends. Germline lookup yields CDR1 MNHEY and CDR2 SMNVEV (reference sequence). The CDR3 totals 14 residues. The CDR3 here is CASSLWGRQETQYF. The CDR3 bases are TGTGCCAGCAGCCTTTGGGGGAGGCAAGAGACCCAGTACTTC.

J is TRBJ1-1 and V is TRBV28; D perhaps matches TRBD1 (6 bases). CDR3 length: 14 residues. Germline V gene data show CDR1 as MDHEN and CDR2 as SYDVKM. V lost 4 bases and J 4 bases, leaving 13 bases between the germline ends. The CDR3 is CASSWGAVGTEAFF. Written as DNA, the CDR3 is TGTGCCAGCAGTTGGGGGGCGGTGGGCACTGAAGCTTTCTTT.

The chain is built from TRBV10-3 and TRBJ2-2; TRBD2 agrees at 8 bases. Germline CDR1 reads ENHRY; CDR2 reads SYGVKD. J lost 7 bases, V lost 4 bases, and 8 bases had no gene match. This CDR3 is built from 15 residues. The CDR3 nucleotides read TGTGCCATCAGTGTAACGAGCGGGAGTGGCGGGGAGCTGTTTTTT. It specifies CAISVTSGSGGELFF.